What follows are 24 T cell receptor beta chains derived from one specimen sequenced in a study of blood T cell repertoires in COVID-19. TCRdb's copy holds only in-frame clones and misses some; the assay was immunoSEQ multiplex PCR. The profile shows some 35,000 clones, over 80% of them singletons. Sequenced: peripheral blood. These receptors were collected from a man between 60 and 75 years old with active COVID-19.

The chain links TRBV7-8 to TRBJ2-7, with D possibly being TRBD1 (6 bases). V was clipped by 5 bases and J by 6 bases, with 17 bases between them. The length of the CDR3 is 14 residues. Per germline, CDR1 SGHVS and CDR2 FQNEAQ. The CDR3 sequence is CASSPNRDLGEQYF. Written as DNA, the CDR3 is TGTGCCAGCAGCCCCAACAGGGACCTCGGCGAGCAGTACTTC.

The chain joins TRBV15 to TRBJ1-1, with unresolved D. Trimming removed 0 bases from V and 4 bases from J, with 21 bases in between. This CDR3 contains 18 residues. CDR1 and CDR2 from the germline V gene are LNHNV and YYDKDF (reference sequence). The CDR3 bases are TGTGCCACCAGCAGAGACCGGATGGTGGGGTGGGGAGGCACTGAAGCTTTCTTT. Translation: CATSRDRMVGWGGTEAFF.

The chain employs TRBV6-5 and TRBJ2-5, with 10 bases aligning to TRBD2. CDR1 and CDR2 (germline): MNHEY, SVGAGI. The CDR3 is 16 residues long. J was trimmed by 5 bases and V by 6 bases; bases with no gene match: 12. The DNA for the CDR3 is TGTGCCAGCAGATACGGACTAAGCGGGAGGGGTGAGACCCAGTACTTC. It yields the protein CASRYGLSGRGETQYF.

V is TRBV5-5 and J is TRBJ2-3; D unclear. V shed 1 base and J shed 0 bases, with 6 bases lying between them. The CDR3 totals 14 residues. The V gene's germline CDR1 is SGHKS and CDR2 YYEKEE (reference sequence). The CDR3 loop reads CASSLFPSTDTQYF. CDR3 in DNA: TGTGCCAGCAGCTTGTTTCCTAGCACAGATACGCAGTATTTT.

This sequence joins TRBV5-1 and TRBJ2-7, with 7 bases aligning to TRBD2. The germline V gene has CDR1 SGHRS and CDR2 YFSETQ. The CDR3 covers 15 residues. The J segment lost 5 bases and the V segment lost 0 bases, leaving 8 bases of the junction unmatched. The CDR3 region has the DNA TGCGCCAGCAGCTTGGAGGGCGGGAGCGGTAACGAGCAGTACTTC. This gives the protein CASSLEGGSGNEQYF.

The CDR3 sequence: CASSWGQGAYEQYF. CDR3 nucleotide sequence: TGCGCCAGCAGCTGGGGACAGGGCGCCTACGAGCAGTACTTC. This rearrangement joins TRBV5-1 to TRBJ2-7; 9 nucleotides align to TRBD1. V shed 3 bases, J shed 2 bases, and the junction held 3 bases outside the gene matches. The germline V gene encodes CDR1 SGHRS and CDR2 YFSETQ. This CDR3 spans 14 amino acids.

This clone was seen only once. The V call is TRBV10-2, the J call TRBJ1-5; 10 nucleotides agree with TRBD1. Germline trimming cut 5 bases from V and 7 bases from J; bases unmatched to any gene: 5. Germline V lookup: CDR1 WSHSY, CDR2 SAAADI. This CDR3 has 14 residues. CDR3 nucleotide sequence: TGCGCCAGCAGTATGGGACAGGGGCTCCAGCCCCAGCATTTT. This gives the protein CASSMGQGLQPQHF.

The CDR3 DNA reads as TGTGCCAGCAGTGCCTACGGGGGTATCTCTAGCACAGATACGCAGTATTTT. Amino acid sequence: CASSAYGGISSTDTQYF. The V gene is TRBV28, the J gene TRBJ2-3; D is possibly TRBD2 (6 bases). The CDR3 has 17 amino acids. Per the germline V gene, CDR1 is MDHEN and CDR2 is SYDVKM. V was shortened by 5 bases and J by 0 bases, with 18 bases between the two germline ends.

J is TRBJ2-5 and V is TRBV19, with 9 bases fitting TRBD1. The CDR3 covers 15 residues. J gave up 2 bases and V 6 bases, and 7 bases lay outside the gene matches. Germline-derived CDR1 and CDR2 are LNHDA and SQIVND (reference sequence). Here the CDR3 reads CASSTGQGRQETQYF. CDR3 bases: TGTGCCAGTAGCACTGGACAGGGGCGACAAGAGACCCAGTACTTC.

The rearrangement joins TRBV5-1 to TRBJ2-7; no clear D gene. The CDR3 sequence is 12 residues long. In germline, CDR1 is SGHRS, CDR2 YFSETQ. The ends were cut back, 4 bases at V and 6 bases at J, with 11 bases in the middle. CDR3 DNA sequence: TGCGCCAGCAGCACCGGAGCCGGCGAGCAGTACTTC. Amino acid sequence: CASSTGAGEQYF.

This sequence joins TRBV13 and TRBJ2-1; a weak D match, TRBD2 (6 bases). The CDR3 runs 17 residues. CDR1 PRHDT and CDR2 FYEKMQ come from the germline V gene (reference sequence). Trimming cost V 7 bases and J 0 bases, with 19 bases left between them. CDR3 DNA: TGTGCCAGCAACTCTATAGCGGAGGGTAGCTCCTACAATGAGCAGTTCTTC. Encoded protein: CASNSIAEGSSYNEQFF.

The chain couples TRBV11-2 to TRBJ2-2; 13 bases map to TRBD2. Looked up from germline, CDR1 is SGHAT and CDR2 is FQNNGV. The CDR3 contains 18 residues. V lost 3 bases and J lost 5; bases outside the gene matches: 9. The CDR3 protein is CASSFSRTSGRRTGELFF. The CDR3 region has the DNA TGTGCCAGCAGCTTTAGCCGGACTAGCGGGAGACGAACCGGGGAGCTGTTTTTT.

This rearrangement joins TRBV6-5 to TRBJ1-2; D possibly corresponds to TRBD1 (6 bases). The CDR3 has 12 residues. Trimming took 10 bases from V and 1 from J, leaving 10 bases between them. Germline-derived CDR1 and CDR2 are MNHEY and SVGAGI. CDR3 in DNA: TGTGCCACCCGACAGGTTAACTATGGCTACACCTTC. It encodes CATRQVNYGYTF.

The chain employs TRBV5-5 and TRBJ2-2, with TRBD2 matching over 12 bases. Germline CDR1 SGHKS, CDR2 YYEKEE (reference sequence). The CDR3 totals 16 residues. J lost 5 bases, V lost 4 bases, and 6 bases had no gene match. The CDR3 sequence is CASSPGTSGRTGELFF. The DNA of the CDR3 is TGTGCCAGCAGCCCCGGTACTAGCGGGAGGACCGGGGAGCTGTTTTTT.

V and J are TRBV29-1 and TRBJ2-1; 8 bases map to TRBD2. This CDR3 region has 14 residues. The trim removed 4 bases at V and 4 bases at J, leaving 6 bases unmatched. Germline CDR1 reads SQVTM; CDR2 reads ANQGSEA. The CDR3 sequence: CSVVAGTKYNEQFF. CDR3 coding DNA: TGCAGCGTTGTAGCGGGGACAAAGTACAATGAGCAGTTCTTC.

The chain uses TRBV18 and TRBJ2-1; TRBD1 is a possible D gene (5 bases). V gave up 4 bases and J gave up 0 bases, with 10 bases separating them. Germline values: CDR1 KGHSH, CDR2 LQKENI. The CDR3 is 15 residues long. This chain's CDR3 is CASSLQGGSYNEQFF. CDR3 nucleotide sequence: TGTGCCAGCTCACTCCAGGGCGGCTCCTACAATGAGCAGTTCTTC. The full variable domain, with the rest looked up from reference TRBV18 and TRBJ2-1, is NAGVMQNPRHLVRRRGQEARLRCSPMKGHSHVYWYRQLPEEGLKFMVYLQKENIIDESGMPKERFSAEFPKEGPSILRIQQVVRGDSAAYFCASSLQGGSYNEQFFGPGTRLTVL.

The CDR3 loop is CASSLGPGSASGANVLTF. Written as DNA, the CDR3 is TGTGCCAGCAGCTTAGGTCCAGGGTCGGCCTCCGGGGCCAACGTCCTGACTTTC. The gene calls are TRBV7-8 and TRBJ2-6; tentatively, D is TRBD1 (5 bases). Trimming left V 1 base short and J 4 bases short, with 17 bases between. The CDR3 spans 18 residues. From germline, CDR1 is SGHVS and CDR2 FQNEAQ.

V and J are TRBV5-6 and TRBJ2-1; D possibly corresponds to TRBD1 (5 bases). V lost 4 bases, J lost 5 bases, and 22 bases lay in between. The CDR3 runs 17 residues. CDR1 is SGHDT and CDR2 is YYEEEE in the germline V gene. CDR3 loop: CASSRQRLSPENNEQFF. The CDR3 nucleotides read TGTGCCAGCAGCCGACAGAGGTTGTCCCCAGAGAACAATGAGCAGTTCTTC.

This chain connects TRBV28 to TRBJ2-3, with 7 nucleotides matching TRBD2. The germline gives CDR1 MDHEN, CDR2 SYDVKM. The V segment lost 7 bases and the J segment 6 bases; nucleotides outside the gene matches: 10. The CDR3 extends over 14 amino acids. Written as DNA, the CDR3 is TGTGCCAGCAAACTAGCGCCAAGTCTGGATACGCAGTATTTT. It codes for CASKLAPSLDTQYF.

The chain recombines TRBV9 with TRBJ2-3; D perhaps matches TRBD2 (5 bases). Germline lookup yields CDR1 SGDLS and CDR2 YYNGEE. Trimming cost V 0 bases and J 6 bases, with 11 bases left between them. The CDR3 is made up of 14 amino acids. The CDR3 sequence: CASSVAYSADTQYF. The CDR3 bases are TGTGCCAGCAGCGTAGCGTATAGCGCGGATACGCAGTATTTT.

The V call is TRBV28, the J call TRBJ2-7; 7 nucleotides agree with TRBD1. This CDR3 comprises 13 residues. Germline V gene data show CDR1 as MDHEN and CDR2 as SYDVKM. The J segment lost 6 bases and the V segment lost 3 bases, leaving 5 bases of the junction unmatched. Written as DNA, the CDR3 is TGTGCCAGCAGTTTCGGACAGGTTTTCGAGCAGTACTTC. Translated: CASSFGQVFEQYF.

The chain has TRBV11-2 and TRBJ2-7; no firm D call. The CDR3 runs to 12 residues. Germline V CDR1 and CDR2: SGHAT, FQNNGV. V was cut by 5 bases and J by 3 bases, with 8 bases left in between. CDR3 loop: CASSPYNYEQYF. The CDR3 bases are TGTGCCAGCAGCCCATACAACTACGAGCAGTACTTC.

V gene TRBV5-1 combines with J gene TRBJ2-7, with 7 bases lining up with TRBD1. V lost 4 bases to trimming and J lost 2 bases; unmatched junction nucleotides: 12. CDR3 length: 16 residues. Per the germline V gene, CDR1 is SGHRS and CDR2 is YFSETQ. The CDR3 here is CASSMSYRDRTYEQYF. CDR3 in DNA: TGCGCCAGCAGCATGTCTTACCGGGACAGAACCTACGAGCAGTACTTC.

This chain links TRBV29-1 with TRBJ2-5; 9 bases align to TRBD2. Germline CDR1 SQVTM, CDR2 ANQGSEA. The V and J ends lost 5 bases and 2 bases, in that order; junction bases with no gene match: 6. The CDR3 length is 14 residues. This CDR3 is CSVRDSGSQETQYF. The CDR3 bases are TGCAGCGTTCGGGATAGCGGGAGTCAAGAGACCCAGTACTTC.